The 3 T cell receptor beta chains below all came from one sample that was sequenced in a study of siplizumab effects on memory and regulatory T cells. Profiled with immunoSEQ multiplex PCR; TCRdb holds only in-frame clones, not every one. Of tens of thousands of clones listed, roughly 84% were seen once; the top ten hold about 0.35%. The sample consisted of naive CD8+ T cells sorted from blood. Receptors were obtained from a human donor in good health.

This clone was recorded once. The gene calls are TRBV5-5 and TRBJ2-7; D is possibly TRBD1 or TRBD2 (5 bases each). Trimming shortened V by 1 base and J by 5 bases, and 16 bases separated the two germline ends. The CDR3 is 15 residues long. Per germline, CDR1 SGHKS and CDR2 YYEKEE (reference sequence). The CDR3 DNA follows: TGTGCCAGCAGCTTGACGTACGGGGCAGGGCACGAGCAGTACTTC. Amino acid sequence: CASSLTYGAGHEQYF.

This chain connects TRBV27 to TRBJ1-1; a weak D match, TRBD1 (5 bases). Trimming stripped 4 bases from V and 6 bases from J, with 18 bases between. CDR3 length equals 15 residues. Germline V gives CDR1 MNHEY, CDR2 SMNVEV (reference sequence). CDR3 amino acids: CASSYPPQGESEAFF. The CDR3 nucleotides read TGTGCCAGCAGTTACCCCCCCCAGGGTGAGTCTGAAGCTTTCTTT.

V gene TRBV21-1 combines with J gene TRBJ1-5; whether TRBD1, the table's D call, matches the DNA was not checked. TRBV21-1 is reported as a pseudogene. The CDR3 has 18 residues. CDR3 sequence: CASSKFLQGQCRNQPQHF. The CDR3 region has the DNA TGTGCCAGCAGCAAATTCCTTCAAGGACAGTGTCGAAATCAGCCCCAGCATTTT.